The source of this T cell receptor beta chain is a study of blood T cells in healthy people across ages. The V end was cut by 3 bases, the J end by 3 bases, with 9 bases between. The CDR3 totals 12 residues. Germline CDR1 and CDR2: DFQATT and SNEGSKA (reference sequence). For the second PCR, which ran for 7 to 11 cycles, a sample-barcoded 5' primer and a J-beta primer mix were used. TCRdb re-called the 5' RACE reads with MiXCR, one entry per CDR3 protein. Altogether about 400,000 distinct CDR3 sequences are present, about 52% being singletons, with the ten largest covering 51%. The rearrangement links TRBV20-1 to TRBJ2-7, with TRBD2 as a possible D gene (6 bases). This TCR derives from a man aged 60 to 75 in good health. Specimen: blood. CDR3 in DNA: TGCAGTGCTAGGGGACTTCTCTACGAGCAGTACTTC. This sequence encodes CSARGLLYEQYF.